This T cell receptor (beta chain) was recorded in a study of human T cells and chemical hapten exposure. In its sample, this clonotype was seen a few times. Time point denoted: patch test 2, 6 weeks after DPC sensitization. As to treatment: therapeutic diphenylcyclopropenone sensitization with weekly scalp DPC. This CDR3 comprises 11 residues. Each CDR3 protein is one row after TCRdb ran MiXCR on the RACE reads. The sample has 70,000 to 90,000 distinct CDR3 sequences; about 10% are singletons. V gene TRBV21-1 combines with J gene TRBJ2-7. TRBV21-1 is designated a pseudogene. Sequences were derived from whole blood, sampled in connection with sensitization to the hapten diphenylcyclopropenone (DPC). This TCR was sampled from a woman between 45 and 65 years old with alopecia areata. Some clones in this sample may be carry-over from other donors' samples. The CDR3: CAGKSVSEQYF. For the CDR3, the DNA is TGTGCCGGAAAGTCGGTGAGCGAGCAGTACTTC.